This is a list of T cell receptor beta chains from one sample in a study of T cell clones after liver transplantation. The repertoire was sequenced with immunoSEQ multiplex PCR; TCRdb's copy has only in-frame clones and lacks some. The sample carries tens of thousands of clones, 70% to 75% recorded once. The sequenced sample was CD4+ T cells from blood, obtained before liver transplant. These receptors originate from a human donor who received a liver transplant. Both conserved end residues are part of each CDR3. D genes are given only for firm matches. Clone size is not always given. Where it is, it says once, few, many or a class for expanded clones.

J: TRBJ1-2; V: TRBV6-1; D: TRBD1; size: .; DNA: TGTGCCAGCAGGGCCGCGGGACAGACAAACTATGGCTACACCTTC; CDR3: CASRAAGQTNYGYTF
J: TRBJ1-6; V: TRBV5-1; D: .; size: .; DNA: TGCGCCAGCAGCTTGGCAGGGCCTAAGAATTCACCCCTCCACTTT; CDR3: CASSLAGPKNSPLHF
J: TRBJ2-1; V: TRBV7-3; D: TRBD1; size: once; DNA: TGTGCCAGCGGAATATCAGGGGGCCCCCAGGAGGAGCAGTTCTTC; CDR3: CASGISGGPQEEQFF
J: TRBJ1-6; V: TRBV7-8; D: TRBD1; size: .; DNA: TGTGCCAGCAGCTTAGAGAGGGTGATGGACAGGGGTCGGTCACCCCTCCACTTT; CDR3: CASSLERVMDRGRSPLHF
J: TRBJ2-7; V: TRBV7-2; D: .; size: once; DNA: TGTGCCAGCAGCTTAGCGCGCCTTAACGAGCAGTACTTC; CDR3: CASSLARLNEQYF
J: TRBJ2-1; V: TRBV25-1; D: .; size: .; DNA: TGTGCCAGCAGTGATGAAGAAGGGGGAGACTCCTACAATGAGCAGTTCTTC; CDR3: CASSDEEGGDSYNEQFF
J: TRBJ1-1; V: TRBV7-2; D: TRBD1; size: .; DNA: TGTGCCAGCAGAGTGGACAGGCGCGGCACTGAAGCTTTCTTT; CDR3: CASRVDRRGTEAFF
J: TRBJ1-4; V: TRBV7-9; D: .; size: .; DNA: TGTGCCAGCAGTCCAGGGTACTTGGAAAAACTGTTTTTT; CDR3: CASSPGYLEKLFF
J: TRBJ1-2; V: TRBV18; D: TRBD1; size: .; DNA: TGTGCCAGCTCACCAGGACAGGGGGGAGGCTATGGCTACACCTTC; CDR3: CASSPGQGGGYGYTF
J: TRBJ1-4; V: TRBV6-1; D: .; size: .; DNA: TGTGCCGGGAGGACTGCAACTAATGAAAAACTGTTTTTT; CDR3: CAGRTATNEKLFF
J: TRBJ2-6; V: TRBV29-1; D: .; size: .; DNA: TGCAGCGTTACAGGCGACTCTGGGGCCAACGTCCTGACTTTC; CDR3: CSVTGDSGANVLTF
J: TRBJ2-7; V: TRBV5-1; D: TRBD1; size: .; DNA: TGCGCCAGCAGCTTATACCTCAGGGACAGCTCCTACGAGCAGTACTTC; CDR3: CASSLYLRDSSYEQYF
J: TRBJ2-1; V: TRBV12-2; D: .; size: .; DNA: TGTGCAAGTCGCTCCCGGACAGGGTTGTACTACAATGAGCAGTTCTTC; CDR3: CASRSRTGLYYNEQFF
J: TRBJ1-2; V: TRBV7-3; D: TRBD1; size: .; DNA: TGTGCCAGCAGCCTTAGCCCGGACAGGGGAGGTGGCTACACCTTC; CDR3: CASSLSPDRGGGYTF
J: TRBJ2-7; V: TRBV6-1; D: TRBD2; size: .; DNA: TGTGCCAGCAACCTTAGCGGGGGGAGGGAGCAGTACTTC; CDR3: CASNLSGGREQYF
J: TRBJ2-5; V: TRBV2; D: TRBD1; size: .; DNA: TGTGCCAGCAGTGAACAGGGGGCAGGGGAGACCCAGTACTTC; CDR3: CASSEQGAGETQYF
J: TRBJ2-2; V: TRBV7-9; D: TRBD1; size: .; DNA: TGTGCCAGCAGCCTGGGACAGGGGGGAACACACACCGGGGAGCTGTTTTTT; CDR3: CASSLGQGGTHTGELFF
J: TRBJ2-2; V: TRBV5-1; D: TRBD1; size: .; DNA: TGCGCCAGCAGCTTGGATGGGACAGCGAACACCGGGGAGCTGTTTTTT; CDR3: CASSLDGTANTGELFF
J: TRBJ1-1; V: TRBV6-1; D: TRBD1; size: .; DNA: TGTGCCAGTGATACAGGGGGTTTTGAAGCTTTCTTT; CDR3: CASDTGGFEAFF
J: TRBJ1-5; V: TRBV30; D: .; size: few; DNA: TGTGCCTGGAGTGGGAAACAGGGAATCAGCAATCAGCCCCAGCATTTT; CDR3: CAWSGKQGISNQPQHF
J: TRBJ2-3; V: TRBV7-2; D: .; size: few; DNA: TGTGCCAGCAGCTTATCTCGAGATACGCAGTATTTT; CDR3: CASSLSRDTQYF
J: TRBJ1-2; V: TRBV10-1; D: .; size: .; DNA: TGCGCCAGCAGTACGTTGGGGGGAGGTGGCTACACCTTC; CDR3: CASSTLGGGGYTF
J: TRBJ1-1; V: TRBV6-6; D: TRBD1; size: .; DNA: TGTGCCAGCATGAAGGGGGCGCTTAGGGACACTGAAGCTTTCTTT; CDR3: CASMKGALRDTEAFF
J: TRBJ1-6; V: TRBV7-6; D: .; size: .; DNA: TGTGCCAGCAGCCTCTATAATTCACCCCTCCACTTT; CDR3: CASSLYNSPLHF
J: TRBJ2-7; V: TRBV5-5; D: TRBD2; size: few; DNA: TGTGCCAGCAGCTTGTCTAGCGGGCTGAACGAGCAGTACTTC; CDR3: CASSLSSGLNEQYF
J: TRBJ1-1; V: TRBV27; D: .; size: .; DNA: TGTGCCAGCAGGCTCGACAGCATGAACACTGAAGCTTTCTTT; CDR3: CASRLDSMNTEAFF
J: TRBJ2-3; V: TRBV27; D: TRBD2; size: .; DNA: TGTGCCAGCAGTTTATCTACTAGCGGGTTGGGTACGCAGTATTTT; CDR3: CASSLSTSGLGTQYF
J: TRBJ1-6; V: TRBV28; D: TRBD1; size: many; DNA: TGTGCCAGCAGTTCGGGGACAGGGGCTAAGGTAGACTTT; CDR3: CASSSGTGAKVDF
J: TRBJ1-1; V: TRBV6-5; D: .; size: .; DNA: TGTGCCAGCAGTTACTCAGGAGGGGGGGATACTGAAGCTTTCTTT; CDR3: CASSYSGGGDTEAFF
J: TRBJ2-1; V: TRBV4-2; D: TRBD2; size: .; DNA: TGTGCCAGCAGCCAAGATCTGACGGGGGGGCTAAGGGAGCAGTTCTTC; CDR3: CASSQDLTGGLREQFF
J: TRBJ2-1; V: TRBV5-1; D: TRBD1; size: .; DNA: TGCGCCAGCACCAGGACAGGGGATGTGAATGAGCAGTTCTTC; CDR3: CASTRTGDVNEQFF
J: TRBJ1-4; V: TRBV5-1; D: .; size: .; DNA: TGCGCCAGCACACAATCAGGGTCCAGAGAAGAAAAACTGTTTTTT; CDR3: CASTQSGSREEKLFF
J: TRBJ2-7; V: TRBV11-2; D: .; size: .; DNA: TGTGCCAGCAGCTTAGATCGAGGGAACTACGAGCAGTACTTC; CDR3: CASSLDRGNYEQYF
J: TRBJ2-1; V: TRBV7-7; D: TRBD1; size: .; DNA: TGTGCCAGCAGCGCTGCTGCTGGCCAGGGGGCTGGTGAGCAGTTCTTC; CDR3: CASSAAAGQGAGEQFF
J: TRBJ1-2; V: TRBV4-1; D: .; size: .; DNA: TGCGCCAGCAGCCAAGATGGCAGAAACTATGGCTACACCTTC; CDR3: CASSQDGRNYGYTF
J: TRBJ2-7; V: TRBV10-3; D: .; size: once; DNA: TGTGCCATCAGTGGGGCCTCGCGGGGGCCCGCCTACGAGCAGTACTTC; CDR3: CAISGASRGPAYEQYF
J: TRBJ2-7; V: TRBV29-1; D: TRBD1; size: .; DNA: TGCAGCGTTGCGAACCCGGGACAGGGGGCCGGCGAGCAGTACTTC; CDR3: CSVANPGQGAGEQYF
J: TRBJ1-5; V: TRBV4-1; D: TRBD1; size: .; DNA: TGCGCCAGCAGCCAACTTCTCGACAGGGTGAGTCAGCCCCAGCATTTT; CDR3: CASSQLLDRVSQPQHF
J: TRBJ1-2; V: TRBV28; D: TRBD1; size: once; DNA: TGTGCCACCGGACAGGGACGAGGTAGCTACACCTTC; CDR3: CATGQGRGSYTF
J: TRBJ2-7; V: TRBV28; D: TRBD1; size: .; DNA: TGTGCCAGCAGTTTTACCTTAACAGGGGTCCACGAGCAGTACTTC; CDR3: CASSFTLTGVHEQYF
J: TRBJ1-1; V: TRBV7-9; D: TRBD1; size: .; DNA: TGTGCCAGCAGCTTAGTGGGGAAGGGGGCGAGGAACACTGAAGCTTTCTTT; CDR3: CASSLVGKGARNTEAFF
J: TRBJ2-3; V: TRBV6-1; D: TRBD2; size: .; DNA: TGTGCCAGCAGTGCCTCGGGACTAGCGGGGGTCACAGATACGCAGTATTTT; CDR3: CASSASGLAGVTDTQYF
J: TRBJ1-5; V: TRBV7-8; D: .; size: .; DNA: TGTGCCAGCAGCCCCTCAACTAGGAACAATCAGCCCCAGCATTTT; CDR3: CASSPSTRNNQPQHF
J: TRBJ2-2; V: TRBV7-9; D: TRBD1; size: .; DNA: TGTGCCAGCAGCTTAGGGGACAGGCGAACCGGGGAGCTGTTTTTT; CDR3: CASSLGDRRTGELFF